These 17 T cell receptor beta chains share one sample of origin, sequenced in a study of cytomegalovirus exposure and HLA in healthy donors. The PCR used 60 Vbeta and 13 Jbeta primers. The table came from immunoSEQ multiplex PCR; TCRdb's copy has only in-frame clones and leaves some out. The sample holds about 200,000 clones, 75% to 90% seen once. Sequencing used PBMCs. The receptors here all came from a woman in her 50s in good health and CMV-seropositive.

The table lists this clone with a count of one. The chain recombines TRBV7-2 with TRBJ2-2, with D hard to call. Trimming left V 4 bases short and J 5 bases short, with 8 bases between. Looked up from germline, CDR1 is SGHTA and CDR2 is FQGNSA. The CDR3 contains 13 residues. CDR3 DNA sequence: TGTGCCAGCAGCTCACAGATTACCGGGGAGCTGTTTTTT. As protein: CASSSQITGELFF.

J is TRBJ1-6 and V is TRBV30, with 10 bases aligning to TRBD1. Germline trimming cut 4 bases from V and 1 base from J; bases unmatched to any gene: 4. The CDR3 totals 16 residues. Germline CDR1 GTSNPN, CDR2 SVGIG (reference sequence). The CDR3 loop reads CAWMRQGASYNSPLHF. For the CDR3, the DNA is TGTGCCTGGATGCGACAGGGGGCGTCCTATAATTCACCCCTCCACTTT.

This chain joins TRBV5-1 and TRBJ2-7; TRBD2 is a possible D gene (6 bases). V was clipped by 1 base and J by 0 bases, with 8 bases between them. CDR3 length: 14 amino acids. Looked up from germline, CDR1 is SGHRS and CDR2 is YFSETQ. The CDR3 coding sequence is TGCGCCAGCAGCTTGTTGACTAGCTCCTACGAGCAGTACTTC. As protein: CASSLLTSSYEQYF.

This sequence joins TRBV19 and TRBJ1-2; TRBD1 agrees at 11 bases. The CDR3 is 15 residues long. CDR1 LNHDA and CDR2 SQIVND come from the germline V gene (reference sequence). V lost 4 bases to trimming and J lost 6 bases; unmatched junction nucleotides: 7. DNA of the CDR3: TGTGCCAGTAGTAACCCCGGGACAGGGGGGCATGGCTACACCTTC. It encodes CASSNPGTGGHGYTF. The whole variable domain, filled in from reference TRBV19 and TRBJ1-2, reads DGGITQSPKYLFRKEGQNVTLSCEQNLNHDAMYWYRQDPGQGLRLIYYSQIVNDFQKGDIAEGYSVSREKKESFPLTVTSAQKNPTAFYLCASSNPGTGGHGYTFGSGTRLTVV.

The chain links TRBV5-5 to TRBJ2-1; D might be TRBD1 (6 bases). CDR3 length: 13 residues. Germline-derived CDR1 and CDR2 are SGHKS and YYEKEE (reference sequence). Between the trimmed V and J ends, which lost 7 bases and 5 bases, there was a span of 13 bases. CDR3 sequence: CASEGVNNNEQFF. CDR3 nucleotide sequence: TGTGCCAGCGAGGGGGTTAACAACAATGAGCAGTTCTTC.

The rearrangement links TRBV6-5 to TRBJ2-5; 9 nucleotides match TRBD1. The germline V gene encodes CDR1 MNHEY and CDR2 SVGAGI. The V gene end was trimmed by 2 bases and the J gene end by 9 bases; junction bases not matched to a gene: 13. The CDR3 is 16 amino acids. The CDR3: CASSYNSGTGKRAQYF. CDR3 DNA sequence: TGTGCCAGCAGTTACAATTCCGGGACAGGGAAAAGAGCCCAGTACTTC.

The rearrangement links TRBV5-1 to TRBJ2-5; 10 bases agree with TRBD2. Germline V gene lookup returns CDR1 SGHRS and CDR2 YFSETQ. V was pared by 4 bases and J by 1 base, with 10 bases of the junction left unmatched. CDR3 length: 17 amino acids. The CDR3 DNA sequence: TGCGCCAGCAGCCCGGGGACTAGCGTAAGGCTCCAAGAGACCCAGTACTTC. Translating it yields CASSPGTSVRLQETQYF.

V usage is TRBV5-1 and J usage is TRBJ2-2; a possible D gene is TRBD2 (5 bases). Germline CDR1 and CDR2: SGHRS and YFSETQ. CDR3 length: 13 residues. V was trimmed by 7 bases and J by 1 base, leaving 8 bases between them. CDR3 loop: CASSGENTGELFF. The CDR3 coding sequence is TGCGCCAGCTCCGGGGAGAACACCGGGGAGCTGTTTTTT.

V usage is TRBV13 and J usage is TRBJ2-7; TRBD1 matches 9 bases. V dropped 5 bases and J dropped 7; count of bases not matched to a gene: 9. The CDR3 has 14 amino acids. The V gene's germline CDR1 is PRHDT and CDR2 FYEKMQ (reference sequence). CDR3 residues: CASSRRDRDFEQYF. The DNA for the CDR3 is TGTGCCAGCAGCCGCCGGGACAGGGACTTTGAGCAGTACTTC.

The chain recombines TRBV19 with TRBJ2-5, with TRBD2 matching 7 bases. The CDR3 contains 14 residues. The J segment lost 4 bases and the V segment lost 8 bases, leaving 10 bases of the junction unmatched. Germline CDR1 reads LNHDA; CDR2 reads SQIVND (reference sequence). CDR3: CASFRGAGRETQYF. The DNA of the CDR3 is TGTGCCAGTTTTAGGGGAGCGGGGAGAGAGACCCAGTACTTC.

This clone was picked up one time. The chain employs TRBV18 and TRBJ2-1; TRBD1 might be the D (5 bases). The V gene's germline CDR1 is KGHSH and CDR2 LQKENI. This CDR3 spans 12 amino acids. V lost 3 bases, J lost 10 bases, and 10 bases lay in between. The DNA for the CDR3 is TGTGCCAGCTCACCTCAGGGCGACGAGCAGTTCTTC. It translates to CASSPQGDEQFF.

The chain links TRBV7-8 to TRBJ2-5; 7 bases map to TRBD1. CDR1 and CDR2 (germline): SGHVS, FQNEAQ. The trim removed 5 bases at V and 4 bases at J, leaving 10 bases unmatched. CDR3 length equals 15 residues. The CDR3: CASSAQTGSPETQYF. DNA for the CDR3: TGTGCCAGCAGCGCCCAGACAGGGTCTCCAGAGACCCAGTACTTC.

Of note for this clone: Mismatch with germline at one junction end may stem from a read error. V is TRBV4-2 and J is TRBJ2-6; 12 bases fit TRBD2. The CDR3 runs 19 residues. Germline CDR1 reads LGHNA; CDR2 reads YNFKEQ. In DNA, the CDR3 is TGTGCCAGCAGCCAGGCTAAGACTAGCGGGAGAGCTGGGGCCAACGGCCTGACTTTC. It translates to CASSQAKTSGRAGANGLTF.

V and J are TRBV19 and TRBJ1-2; TRBD1 agrees at 9 bases. The germline V gene encodes CDR1 LNHDA and CDR2 SQIVND (reference sequence). Germline trimming cut 7 bases from V and 0 bases from J; bases unmatched to any gene: 15. The CDR3 spans 18 residues. The CDR3 region has the DNA TGTGCCAGTACTCGCGGATCGGGACAGGGAGGATCTAACTATGGCTACACCTTC. Amino acids: CASTRGSGQGGSNYGYTF.

The chain employs TRBV6-6 and TRBJ2-3; no clear D. CDR3 length: 11 residues. CDR1 and CDR2 (germline): MNHNY, SVGAGI (reference sequence). V was clipped by 4 bases and J by 5 bases, with 4 bases between them. This CDR3 is CASSSGDTQYF. In DNA, the CDR3 is TGTGCCAGCAGTTCGGGAGATACGCAGTATTTT.

This chain uses TRBV2 with TRBJ2-5, with 11 nucleotides matching TRBD1. The CDR3 has 14 residues. Losses at the gene ends were 8 bases for V and 0 bases for J; bases not matched to a gene: 2. Germline-derived CDR1 and CDR2 are SNHLY and FYNNEI. The CDR3 reads CASPGQGDQETQYF. CDR3 bases: TGTGCCAGCCCGGGACAGGGGGACCAAGAGACCCAGTACTTC.

The V and J genes are TRBV5-6 and TRBJ1-4; no reliable D call. Trimming took off 4 bases at V and 0 bases at J, with 7 bases between the two ends. The CDR3 is 14 residues long. Germline V gene sequence: CDR1 SGHDT, CDR2 YYEEEE. CDR3 loop: CASSLFTTNEKLFF. CDR3 sequence (DNA): TGTGCCAGCAGCCTATTCACAACTAATGAAAAACTGTTTTTT. Drawing the rest from reference TRBV5-6 and TRBJ1-4, the complete variable domain is DAGVTQSPTHLIKTRGQQVTLRCSPKSGHDTVSWYQQALGQGPQFIFQYYEEEERQRGNFPDRFSGHQFPNYSSELNVNALLLGDSALYLCASSLFTTNEKLFFGSGTQLSVL.